This T cell receptor (beta chain) came from a study of metastatic and nonmetastatic thyroid tumors. Trimming at V came to 4 bases and at J to 15 bases, leaving 12 bases not matched to a gene. The V gene's germline CDR1 is SGHNT and CDR2 YENEEA. CDR3 length: 13 residues. Every patient underwent thyroid surgery untreated. Using MiXCR, TCRdb reanalyzed the PCR reads. Seen here are about 8,000 clones, roughly 25% observed once, and the top ten hold over 25%. This clone was detected ten times or more. Sequenced sample: tumor tissue. The source is a female donor with papillary thyroid cancer or a benign thyroid nodule (not recorded which). Some clones in this sample may be carry-over from other donors' samples. V and J are TRBV11-3 and TRBJ2-1, with 7 bases aligning to TRBD2. As DNA, the CDR3 is TGTGCCAGCAGCTCAGACCGAGCGGGGAGGGGGTTCTTC. Amino acids: CASSSDRAGRGFF.